One and the same sample provided the 15 T cell receptor beta chains below, sequenced in a study of blood T cell repertoires in COVID-19. Generated by immunoSEQ multiplex PCR, the TCRdb table keeps only in-frame clones and is missing some. The sample yields roughly 100,000 clones, roughly 86% seen once. The material sequenced was peripheral blood. These receptors all stem from a human donor in a cohort sampled during active COVID-19.

The chain has TRBV10-3 and TRBJ1-2, with D possibly matching TRBD1 (5 bases). Germline CDR1 ENHRY, CDR2 SYGVKD. V lost 10 bases, J lost 0 bases, and 15 bases lay in between. The length of the CDR3 is 14 residues. The CDR3 sequence is CATRAPTANYGYTF. The CDR3 DNA sequence: TGTGCCACCAGGGCCCCAACAGCTAACTATGGCTACACCTTC.

This clone appeared a few times. Other DNA sequences in the same sample also yield this CDR3. The rearrangement uses TRBV7-2 and TRBJ2-1; D may be TRBD2 (5 bases). Germline V gene lookup returns CDR1 SGHTA and CDR2 FQGNSA. The length of the CDR3 is 14 residues. Trimming took 1 base from V and 5 from J, leaving 9 bases between them. Here the CDR3 DNA reads TGTGCCAGCAGCTTAGGTCTAGCAAACAATGAGCAGTTCTTC. Protein: CASSLGLANNEQFF.

The J gene is TRBJ2-1, the V gene TRBV28; TRBD2 matches at 9 bases. The CDR3 contains 16 residues. Germline V gene data show CDR1 as MDHEN and CDR2 as SYDVKM. V was pared by 3 bases and J by 9 bases, with 12 bases of the junction left unmatched. The CDR3 region is CASSFLRPSGNIEQFF. In DNA form, the CDR3 reads TGTGCCAGCAGTTTCCTTAGGCCTAGCGGGAATATTGAGCAGTTCTTC.

This clone was detected a few times. This chain uses TRBV15 with TRBJ1-5; a possible D gene is TRBD1 (6 bases). Germline V lookup: CDR1 LNHNV, CDR2 YYDKDF (reference sequence). V was trimmed by 5 bases and J by 3 bases, leaving 8 bases between them. The CDR3 has 13 residues. The CDR3 sequence: CATSPGVNQPQHF. CDR3 sequence (DNA): TGTGCCACCAGCCCAGGGGTCAATCAGCCCCAGCATTTT.

V gene TRBV7-9 combines with J gene TRBJ1-1; 8 bases map to TRBD1. V lost 5 bases and J lost 4; bases outside the gene matches: 9. CDR3 length: 15 amino acids. CDR1 is SEHNR, CDR2 FQNEAQ, per germline (reference sequence). For the CDR3, the DNA is TGTGCCAGCAGCCAGATCCCAGGGGGCGGCACTGAAGCTTTCTTT. Protein sequence: CASSQIPGGGTEAFF.

This chain connects TRBV12-3 or TRBV12-4 to TRBJ2-7, with a weak D call TRBD2 (7 bases). This CDR3 spans 13 amino acids. The V gene lost 1 base and the J gene lost 5 bases, with 9 bases spanning the gap. The CDR3 loop reads CASSLGGGNEQYF. DNA for the CDR3: TGTGCCAGCAGTTTAGGCGGGGGCAACGAGCAGTACTTC.

CDR3 sequence (DNA): TGTGCCAGCAGTTTGGGGGGGGCTAGAAATTCACCCCTCCACTTT. Translating gives CASSLGGARNSPLHF. V usage is TRBV28 and J usage is TRBJ1-6; weak D call: TRBD1 (6 bases). Looked up from germline, CDR1 is MDHEN and CDR2 is SYDVKM. The CDR3 consists of 15 residues. The V gene lost 3 bases and the J gene lost 7 bases, with 13 bases spanning the gap.

This chain uses TRBV9 with TRBJ1-2; possibly TRBD1 for D (6 bases). Trimming removed 0 bases at V and 6 bases at J, with 24 bases between. Germline V gene sequence: CDR1 SGDLS, CDR2 YYNGEE. CDR3 length: 18 amino acids. CDR3 sequence (DNA): TGTGCCAGCAGCGTAGCCCTAGGGGGGGAGGAGGGTTCCCATGGCTACACCTTC. Encoded protein: CASSVALGGEEGSHGYTF.

This chain joins TRBV11-2 and TRBJ1-6; no clear D. The germline gives CDR1 SGHAT, CDR2 FQNNGV. V lost 8 bases to trimming and J lost 8 bases, with 7 bases between them. This CDR3 has 11 residues. The CDR3: CASRSDSPLHF. In DNA form, the CDR3 reads TGTGCCAGCCGAAGCGATTCACCCCTCCACTTT. The full variable domain, with the rest looked up from reference TRBV11-2 and TRBJ1-6, is EAGVAQSPRYKIIEKRQSVAFWCNPISGHATLYWYQQILGQGPKLLIQFQNNGVVDDSQLPKDRFSAERLKGVDSTLKIQPAKLEDSAVYLCASRSDSPLHFGNGTRLTVT.

CDR3 protein: CASSQFSIRLAFFGELFF. In DNA, the CDR3 is TGTGCCAGCAGCCAATTCAGTATAAGGCTAGCGTTTTTCGGGGAGCTGTTTTTT. V and J are TRBV3-1 (or the pseudogene TRBV3-2) and TRBJ2-2; tentative D call: TRBD2 (6 bases). The V and J ends lost 2 bases and 7 bases respectively, with 23 bases between them. The germline CDR1 and CDR2 sequences are LGHDT and YNNKEL (reference sequence). The CDR3 covers 18 residues.

The rearrangement uses TRBV7-8 and TRBJ1-1, with D possibly matching TRBD1 (5 bases). Germline assignment: CDR1 SGHVS and CDR2 FQNEAQ. This CDR3 has 15 residues. Between the trimmed V and J ends, which lost 2 bases and 1 base, there was a span of 11 bases. CDR3 sequence: CASSLTAGQNTEAFF. The CDR3 DNA sequence: TGTGCCAGCAGCTTAACGGCAGGACAGAACACTGAAGCTTTCTTT.

This clone was seen just once. The J gene is TRBJ2-3, the V gene TRBV5-6; D might be TRBD2 (6 bases). Germline-derived CDR1 and CDR2 are SGHDT and YYEEEE. The germline V and J ends were trimmed by 4 bases and 7 bases, with 16 bases remaining between them. This CDR3 is 14 amino acids long. The CDR3 protein is CASSRGRQSNTQYF. The CDR3 DNA is TGTGCCAGCAGCCGGGGGAGACAGTCGAATACGCAGTATTTT.

The chain joins TRBV5-6 to TRBJ1-3; 12 bases are a match to TRBD1. This CDR3 region has 15 residues. Germline assignment: CDR1 SGHDT and CDR2 YYEEEE. Trimming took 4 bases from V and 7 from J; bases not matched to a gene: 6. Here the CDR3 DNA reads TGTGCCAGCAGCACGGGACAGGGGGCTAGGAACACCATATATTTT. This codes for CASSTGQGARNTIYF.

The chain couples TRBV7-9 to TRBJ1-1; 10 bases map to TRBD1. CDR3 length equals 15 residues. The trim removed 2 bases at V and 3 bases at J, leaving 3 bases unmatched. The germline CDR1 and CDR2 sequences are SEHNR and FQNEAQ (reference sequence). CDR3 in amino acids: CASSLRGQGYTEAFF. The DNA for the CDR3 is TGTGCCAGCAGCTTAAGGGGACAGGGGTACACTGAAGCTTTCTTT.

This clone occurred once. The CDR3 DNA reads as TGTGCCAGCAAGGCGGCCCCTGGGGCCAACGTCCTGACTTTC. Encoded protein: CASKAAPGANVLTF. This chain uses TRBV7-3 with TRBJ2-6; D not resolved. CDR3 size: 14 residues. V shed 7 bases and J shed 2 bases, with 9 bases lying between them. Germline V CDR1 and CDR2: SGHTA, FQGTGA.